A single T cell receptor (beta chain) is shown here with its context. Its cognate antigen is unknown. The sample originates from a study of cytomegalovirus exposure and HLA in healthy donors. Whole-study results and caveats: One variant, a missense change in DCLRE1C, was linked in a later analysis to TCR beta V- and J-gene trimming. Among the CMV-associated chains, three were confirmed in vitro as specific for CMV antigens. A prior analysis recorded that most TCR beta V segments were productive about 87% or about 30% of the time. Per published reports, the classifier diagnosed cytomegalovirus status with high specificity and sensitivity.

Trimming at V came to 1 base and at J to 2 bases, leaving 7 bases not matched to a gene. This CDR3 spans 17 amino acids. The V gene's germline CDR1 is PRHDT and CDR2 FYEKMQ (reference sequence). In the PCR, 60 Vbeta and 13 Jbeta primers were used. The data were produced by immunoSEQ multiplex PCR, yet TCRdb's version contains in-frame clones alone and is incomplete. The sample includes about 160,000 clones, 78% of them seen just once. The origin of this receptor is a middle-aged woman in good health and CMV-seronegative. Source material: PBMCs. This sequence joins TRBV13 and TRBJ2-1, with 8 bases fitting TRBD2. Here the CDR3 reads CASSLARTSGAYNEQFF. In DNA, the CDR3 is TGTGCCAGCAGCTTAGCCAGAACTAGCGGTGCCTACAATGAGCAGTTCTTC.